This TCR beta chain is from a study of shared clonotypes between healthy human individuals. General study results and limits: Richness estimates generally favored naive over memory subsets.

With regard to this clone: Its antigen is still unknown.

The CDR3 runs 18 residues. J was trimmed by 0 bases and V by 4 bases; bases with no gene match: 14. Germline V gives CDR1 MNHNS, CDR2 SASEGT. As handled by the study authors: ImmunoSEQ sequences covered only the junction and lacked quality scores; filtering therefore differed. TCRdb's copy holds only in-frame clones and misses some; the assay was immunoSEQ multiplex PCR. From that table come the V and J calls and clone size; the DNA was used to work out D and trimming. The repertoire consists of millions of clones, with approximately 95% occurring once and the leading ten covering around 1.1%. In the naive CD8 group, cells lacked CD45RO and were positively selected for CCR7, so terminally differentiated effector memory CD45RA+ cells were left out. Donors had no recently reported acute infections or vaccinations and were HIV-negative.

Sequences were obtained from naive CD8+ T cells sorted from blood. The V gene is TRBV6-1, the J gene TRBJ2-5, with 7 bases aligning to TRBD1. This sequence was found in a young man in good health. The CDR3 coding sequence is TGTGCCAGCAGTGGGGGTGCGTTGGGACAGCATTACCAAGAGACCCAGTACTTC. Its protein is CASSGGALGQHYQETQYF.